One T cell receptor (beta chain) is described in this entry. As yet, its antigen is unknown. Samples came from healthy bone marrow donors. Though probably carrying unrecorded immune exposures, donors were nominally healthy at sampling. This specimen comes from a study of cytomegalovirus exposure and HLA in healthy donors. Study-wide results and limits: As immune exposure information, only CMV serostatus was available. In a later analysis, the majority of CMV-associated beta chains seemingly showed HLA restriction.

This CDR3 is built from 18 residues. The V segment lost 1 base and the J segment 5 bases; nucleotides outside the gene matches: 12. Germline assignment: CDR1 LGHNA and CDR2 YNFKEQ. Use of 60 Vbeta and 13 Jbeta primers characterized the PCR. Profiling relied on immunoSEQ multiplex PCR, and the TCRdb table lists in-frame clones only, not all of them. Of tens of thousands of clones in the sample, around 76% were seen once. This sequence originates from a man younger than 35 in good health and CMV-seronegative. This chain links TRBV4-2 with TRBJ2-1; 9 bases fit TRBD2. The sample consisted of PBMCs. The CDR3 DNA is TGTGCCAGCAGCCAAGTACAGCGGGGGGCCCCGAGGGACAATGAGCAGTTCTTC. This translates into CASSQVQRGAPRDNEQFF.